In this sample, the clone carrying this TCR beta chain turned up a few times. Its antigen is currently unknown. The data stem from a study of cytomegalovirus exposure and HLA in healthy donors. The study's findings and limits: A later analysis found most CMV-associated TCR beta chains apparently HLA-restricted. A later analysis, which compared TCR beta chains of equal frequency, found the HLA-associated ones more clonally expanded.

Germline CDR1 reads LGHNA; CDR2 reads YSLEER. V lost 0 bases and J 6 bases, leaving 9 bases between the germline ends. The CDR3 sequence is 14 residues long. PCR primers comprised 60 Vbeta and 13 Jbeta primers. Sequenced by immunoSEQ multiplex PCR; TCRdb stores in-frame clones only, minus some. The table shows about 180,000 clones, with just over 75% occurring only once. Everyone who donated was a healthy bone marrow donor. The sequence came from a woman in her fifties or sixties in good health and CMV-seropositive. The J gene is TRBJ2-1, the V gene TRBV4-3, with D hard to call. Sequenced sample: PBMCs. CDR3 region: CASSQETWANEQFF. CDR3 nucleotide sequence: TGCGCCAGCAGCCAAGAGACCTGGGCCAATGAGCAGTTCTTC.